The rows below give T cell receptor beta chains drawn from one sample of a study of early T cells in non-severe SARS-CoV-2 infection. Via MiXCR, TCRdb re-called the 5' RACE reads, giving one row per CDR3 protein. The table lists 40,000 to 60,000 distinct CDR3 sequences, around 6.4% of them singletons. The specimen comprised whole blood, sampled at baseline. These receptors came from an adult who was a healthcare worker with PCR-confirmed SARS-CoV-2 infection or an uninfected control (not recorded which). Both conserved end residues are part of each CDR3. A D gene is named only where the DNA matches it firmly. The size field is filled for only some rows; it gives once, few, many or a size class.

size: many
J: TRBJ2-1
V: TRBV29-1
D: TRBD1
CDR3: CSVAGQGNNEQFF
DNA: TGCAGCGTCGCGGGACAGGGAAACAATGAGCAGTTCTTC

size: few
J: TRBJ2-5
V: TRBV6-5
D: .
CDR3: CASSYMRGAVGQETQYF
DNA: TGTGCCAGCAGTTACATGCGAGGGGCTGTCGGACAAGAGACCCAGTACTTC

size: many
J: TRBJ2-7
V: TRBV7-2
D: .
CDR3: CASSRVPGPVSEQYF
DNA: TGTGCCAGCAGCCGCGTCCCCGGACCAGTGAGCGAGCAGTACTTC

size: many
J: TRBJ1-2
V: TRBV5-5
D: TRBD1
CDR3: CASSPGQPSYGYTF
DNA: TGTGCCAGCAGCCCGGGACAGCCCAGCTATGGCTACACCTTC

size: many
J: TRBJ2-1
V: TRBV7-7
D: .
CDR3: CASSPPGYNEQFF
DNA: TGTGCTAGCAGCCCCCCTGGTTACAATGAGCAGTTCTTC

size: .
J: TRBJ2-4
V: TRBV7-8
D: .
CDR3: CASSNPGTPKNIQYF
DNA: TGTGCCAGCAGCAACCCCGGGACACCTAAAAACATTCAGTACTTC

size: .
J: TRBJ2-7
V: TRBV19
D: TRBD1
CDR3: CASSLLGTDTYEQYF
DNA: TGTGCCAGTAGTTTACTTGGGACAGATACCTACGAGCAGTACTTC

size: many
J: TRBJ2-7
V: TRBV11-1
D: TRBD2
CDR3: CASSLLGSRLAGQGEQYF
DNA: TGTGCCAGCAGCTTATTAGGATCCAGACTAGCGGGACAGGGCGAGCAGTACTTC

size: few
J: TRBJ1-2
V: TRBV2
D: TRBD1
CDR3: CVEGQGGIYGYTF
DNA: TGTGTGGAGGGACAGGGGGGCATCTATGGCTACACCTTC

size: many
J: TRBJ2-7
V: TRBV2
D: .
CDR3: CASSGDSFYEQYF
DNA: TGTGCCAGCAGTGGTGACAGCTTCTACGAGCAGTACTTC

size: .
J: TRBJ1-1
V: TRBV27
D: TRBD1
CDR3: CASSARQGGNTEAFF
DNA: TGTGCCAGCAGTGCGAGACAGGGAGGGAACACTGAAGCTTTCTTT

size: many
J: TRBJ2-5
V: TRBV6-6
D: TRBD2
CDR3: CASQGGETQYF
DNA: TGTGCCAGCCAGGGAGGGGAGACCCAGTACTTC

size: many
J: TRBJ2-7
V: TRBV3-1
D: .
CDR3: CASSQSGLGEQYF
DNA: TGTGCCAGCAGCCAATCAGGTTTGGGGGAGCAGTACTTC

size: many
J: TRBJ2-1
V: TRBV10-3
D: .
CDR3: CAISYEGNEQFF
DNA: TGTGCCATCAGTTATGAAGGGAATGAGCAGTTCTTC

size: .
J: TRBJ1-2
V: TRBV2
D: .
CDR3: CASSEAPLYGYTF
DNA: TGTGCCAGCAGTGAAGCGCCCCTCTATGGCTACACCTTC

size: .
J: TRBJ2-2
V: TRBV5-1
D: .
CDR3: CASSFGSNTGELFF
DNA: TGCGCCAGCAGCTTTGGGTCGAACACCGGGGAGCTGTTTTTT